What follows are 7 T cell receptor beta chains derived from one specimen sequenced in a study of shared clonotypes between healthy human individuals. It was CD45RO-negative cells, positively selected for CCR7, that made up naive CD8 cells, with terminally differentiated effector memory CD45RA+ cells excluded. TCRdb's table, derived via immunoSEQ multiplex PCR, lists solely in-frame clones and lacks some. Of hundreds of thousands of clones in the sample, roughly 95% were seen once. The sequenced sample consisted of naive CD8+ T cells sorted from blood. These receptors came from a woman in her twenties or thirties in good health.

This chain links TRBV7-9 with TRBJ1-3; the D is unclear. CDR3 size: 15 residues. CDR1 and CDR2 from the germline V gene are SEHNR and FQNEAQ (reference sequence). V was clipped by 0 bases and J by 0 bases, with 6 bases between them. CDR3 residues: CASSLAGNSGNTIYF. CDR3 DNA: TGTGCCAGCAGCTTAGCCGGTAACTCTGGAAACACCATATATTTT.

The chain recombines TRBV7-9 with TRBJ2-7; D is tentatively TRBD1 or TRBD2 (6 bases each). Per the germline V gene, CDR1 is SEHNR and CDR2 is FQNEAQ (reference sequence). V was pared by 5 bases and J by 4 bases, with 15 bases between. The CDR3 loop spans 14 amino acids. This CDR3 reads CASSPRGTLYEQYF. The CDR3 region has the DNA TGTGCCAGCAGCCCTCGCGGGACACTGTACGAGCAGTACTTC.

DNA of the CDR3: TGTGCCAGCAGCTTAGTTCTAGCGGGACTCGGGGAGCTGTTTTTT. Translated: CASSLVLAGLGELFF. This chain uses TRBV7-8 with TRBJ2-2, with TRBD2 identical over 9 bases. Germline V gene data show CDR1 as SGHVS and CDR2 as FQNEAQ. The CDR3 runs 15 residues. Trimming took 1 base from V and 7 from J; bases not matched to a gene: 4.

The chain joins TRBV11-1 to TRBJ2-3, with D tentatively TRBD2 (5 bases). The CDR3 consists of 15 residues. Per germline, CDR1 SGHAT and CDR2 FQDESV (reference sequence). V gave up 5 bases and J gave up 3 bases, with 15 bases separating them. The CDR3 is CASSAERVETDTQYF. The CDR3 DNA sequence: TGTGCCAGCAGCGCCGAGAGGGTCGAGACAGATACGCAGTATTTT.

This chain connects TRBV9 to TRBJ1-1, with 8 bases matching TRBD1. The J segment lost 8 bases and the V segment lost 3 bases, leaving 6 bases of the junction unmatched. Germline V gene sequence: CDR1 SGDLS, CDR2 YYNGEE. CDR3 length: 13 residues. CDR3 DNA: TGTGCCAGCAGCGAGGGGACAGGCCAAGAAGCTTTCTTT. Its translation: CASSEGTGQEAFF.

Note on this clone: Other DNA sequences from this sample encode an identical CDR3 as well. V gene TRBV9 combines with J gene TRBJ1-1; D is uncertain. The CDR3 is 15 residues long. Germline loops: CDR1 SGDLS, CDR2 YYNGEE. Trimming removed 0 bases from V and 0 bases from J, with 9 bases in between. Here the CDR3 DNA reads TGTGCCAGCAGCGTAGTGCGGGGATTGAACACTGAAGCTTTCTTT. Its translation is CASSVVRGLNTEAFF.

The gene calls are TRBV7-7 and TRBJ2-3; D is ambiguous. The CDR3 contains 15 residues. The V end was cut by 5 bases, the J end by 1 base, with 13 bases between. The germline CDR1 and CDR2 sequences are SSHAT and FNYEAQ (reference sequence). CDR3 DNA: TGTGCCAGCAGCCGTATCCAGGCGGGCACAGATACGCAGTATTTT. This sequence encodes CASSRIQAGTDTQYF.